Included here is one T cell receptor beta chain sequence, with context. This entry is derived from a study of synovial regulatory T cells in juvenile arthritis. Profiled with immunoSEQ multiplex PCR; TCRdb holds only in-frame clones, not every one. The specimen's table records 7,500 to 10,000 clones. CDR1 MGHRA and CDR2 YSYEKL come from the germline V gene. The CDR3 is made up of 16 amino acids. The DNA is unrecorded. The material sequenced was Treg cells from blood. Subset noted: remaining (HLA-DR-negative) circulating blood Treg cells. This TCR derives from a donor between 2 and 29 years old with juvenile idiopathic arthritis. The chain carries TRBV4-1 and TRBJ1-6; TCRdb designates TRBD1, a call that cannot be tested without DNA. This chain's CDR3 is CASSQQGQAYNSPLHF.